This passage covers 11 T cell receptor beta chains from one sample sequenced in a study of cytotoxic CD8 clonotypes in ibrutinib-treated CLL (dated by TCRdb to the early 2020s). What this sample's time point label stands for: eleven to twelve months on ibrutinib. Libraries came from the immunoSEQ multiplex PCR assay. In TCRdb, the immuneACCESS table is reduced to in-frame sequences with V and J assigned. These tables do not hold every clone; where another copy was compared, an unresolved V gene accounts for under half, and the others remain unexplained. The sample yields tens of thousands of clones; more than 75% were counted once. More than 4.5% of the sample is held by the ten biggest clonotypes. This specimen was PBMCs, taken after 12 months of ibrutinib treatment. These receptors were obtained from a human donor with chronic lymphocytic leukemia.

This sequence joins TRBV9 and TRBJ2-2; D is unclear. The CDR3 has 13 residues. With 3 bases removed from V and 4 bases from J, the gap between germline ends came to 7 bases. Germline CDR1 reads SGDLS; CDR2 reads YYNGEE. CDR3 nucleotides: TGTGCCAGCAGCGCGGGCGCCACCGGGGAGCTGTTTTTT. Amino acids: CASSAGATGELFF. Looking up the rest from reference TRBV9 and TRBJ2-2 gives the full variable domain: DSGVTQTPKHLITATGQRVTLRCSPRSGDLSVYWYQQSLDQGLQFLIQYYNGEERAKGNILERFSAQQFPDLHSELNLSSLELGDSALYFCASSAGATGELFFGEGSRLTVL.

This chain uses TRBV4-3 with TRBJ2-1; 7 bases match TRBD2. This CDR3 spans 17 amino acids. Germline CDR1 LGHNA, CDR2 YSLEER. V was clipped by 4 bases and J by 4 bases; unmatched bases: 13. The CDR3 DNA is TGCGCCAGCAGCCCACACCTGTCGGGACTACCGTACAATGAGCAGTTCTTC. The encoded protein is CASSPHLSGLPYNEQFF.

This chain links TRBV5-1 with TRBJ2-3; unclear D gene. This CDR3 contains 15 residues. From germline, CDR1 is SGHRS and CDR2 YFSETQ. The ends were cut back, 0 bases at V and 4 bases at J, with 12 bases in the middle. CDR3 residues: CASSLGAVGADTQYF. In DNA, the CDR3 is TGCGCCAGCAGCTTGGGGGCCGTTGGGGCAGATACGCAGTATTTT.

This sequence joins TRBV5-1 and TRBJ1-3, with D possibly TRBD1 on 5 matching bases. CDR1 is SGHRS and CDR2 is YFSETQ in the germline V gene. V was pared by 0 bases and J by 0 bases, with 7 bases between. The CDR3 length is 15 residues. This chain's CDR3 is CASSLVGPSGNTIYF. The CDR3, as DNA: TGCGCCAGCAGCTTGGTGGGACCCTCTGGAAACACCATATATTTT.

The gene calls are TRBV5-1 and TRBJ2-5; D is unresolved. From germline, CDR1 is SGHRS and CDR2 YFSETQ. The CDR3 length is 14 residues. The germline V and J ends were trimmed by 1 base and 3 bases, with 10 bases remaining between them. CDR3 in DNA: TGCGCCAGCAGCTTGACGGCTGGAGAAGAGACCCAGTACTTC. Protein product: CASSLTAGEETQYF.

V is TRBV9 and J is TRBJ1-1, with a possible D match to TRBD1 (5 bases). From germline, CDR1 is SGDLS and CDR2 YYNGEE. The CDR3 extends over 15 amino acids. Trimming pared 3 bases from V and 2 bases from J, leaving 14 bases between. The CDR3 DNA is TGTGCCAGCAGCGCCCGGGACGGCGCTAACACTGAAGCTTTCTTT. Translated, it gives CASSARDGANTEAFF.

The chain carries TRBV28 and TRBJ2-2, with D possibly matching TRBD2 (6 bases). In germline, CDR1 is MDHEN, CDR2 SYDVKM. The CDR3 is made up of 15 amino acids. The ends were cut back, 3 bases at V and 3 bases at J, with 11 bases in the middle. CDR3 residues: CASSFLGEDTGELFF. In DNA, the CDR3 is TGTGCCAGCAGTTTTCTAGGGGAGGACACCGGGGAGCTGTTTTTT. Full variable domain (missing parts from reference TRBV28 and TRBJ2-2): DVKVTQSSRYLVKRTGEKVFLECVQDMDHENMFWYRQDPGLGLRLIYFSYDVKMKEKGDIPEGYSVSREKKERFSLILESASTNQTSMYLCASSFLGEDTGELFFGEGSRLTVL.

The chain has TRBV28 and TRBJ2-7, with D perhaps matching TRBD1 or TRBD2 (5 bases each). The CDR3 is 16 residues long. Deletions cut 6 bases from V and 2 bases from J, with 20 bases between. Germline assignment: CDR1 MDHEN and CDR2 SYDVKM. The CDR3 spells CASRLLRLRGTYEQYF. CDR3 DNA sequence: TGTGCCAGCAGGCTCCTCCGGCTCCGGGGCACCTACGAGCAGTACTTC.

The chain couples TRBV10-3 to TRBJ2-3; the match to TRBD2 covers 7 bases. From germline, CDR1 is ENHRY and CDR2 SYGVKD. Trimming at V came to 10 bases and at J to 0 bases, leaving 7 bases not matched to a gene. This CDR3 spans 14 amino acids. As DNA, the CDR3 is TGTGCCACCCGCGGGGGTCTGAGCACAGATACGCAGTATTTT. This codes for CATRGGLSTDTQYF.

In its sample, this clone was seen once. The chain joins TRBV6-1 to TRBJ2-3; 9 positions agree with TRBD2. The germline V gene encodes CDR1 MNHNS and CDR2 SASEGT. V shed 3 bases, J shed 3 bases, and the junction held 7 bases outside the gene matches. The CDR3 is 16 residues long. The chain's CDR3 is CASSDGRLAGTDTQYF. DNA of the CDR3: TGTGCCAGCAGTGACGGACGGCTAGCGGGGACAGATACGCAGTATTTT.

This rearrangement joins TRBV5-1 to TRBJ1-1; D is unresolved. Germline CDR1 and CDR2: SGHRS and YFSETQ. This CDR3 is built from 13 residues. V gave up 3 bases and J gave up 6 bases, with 12 bases separating them. CDR3 DNA sequence: TGCGCCAGCAGCTCATCTATTTTCGCTGAAGCTTTCTTT. Translation gives CASSSSIFAEAFF.